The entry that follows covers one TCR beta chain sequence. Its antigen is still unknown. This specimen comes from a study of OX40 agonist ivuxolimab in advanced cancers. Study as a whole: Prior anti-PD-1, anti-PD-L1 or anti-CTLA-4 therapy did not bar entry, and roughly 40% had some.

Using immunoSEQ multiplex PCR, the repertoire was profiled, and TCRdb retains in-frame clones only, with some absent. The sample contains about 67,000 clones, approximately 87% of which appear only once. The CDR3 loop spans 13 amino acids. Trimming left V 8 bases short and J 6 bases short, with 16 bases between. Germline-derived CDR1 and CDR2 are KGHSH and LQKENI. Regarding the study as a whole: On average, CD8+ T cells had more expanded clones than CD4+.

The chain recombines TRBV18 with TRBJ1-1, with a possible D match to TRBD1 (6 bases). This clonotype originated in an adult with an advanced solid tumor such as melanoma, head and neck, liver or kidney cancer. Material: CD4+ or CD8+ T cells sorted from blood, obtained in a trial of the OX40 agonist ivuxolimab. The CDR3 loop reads CASTLTGSPEAFF. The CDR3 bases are TGTGCCAGCACCTTAACAGGGAGCCCTGAAGCTTTCTTT.